In its sample, the clone carrying this TCR delta chain was seen many times. Possible read error: a much larger clone is one base away. Other DNA sequences in this sample translate to the same CDR3. The entry originates in a study of γδ T cells in repeated Plasmodium falciparum infection. Study as a whole: The natural-infection arm compared Malian children under seasonal malaria with matched Australian children. Some Malian samples span acute malaria episodes; others come from no-transmission periods.

This CDR3 spans 16 amino acids. Germline CDR1 and CDR2: TSWWSYY and QGS. Gammadelta T cells were flow-sorted from PBMC into Vgamma9/Vdelta2+ and Vdelta2-negative populations for bulk analysis. Sequencing covered both gamma and delta TCR chains per sample. TCRdb reprocessed the multiplex PCR reads through CATT. The sample shows 50,000 to 65,000 delta-chain clones, approximately 1.5% of them seen only once. This clonotype was obtained from a pool of human donors (malaria-infected and uninfected, not separated). V gene TRDV1 combines with J gene TRDJ1; the D gene is possibly TRDD3 (5 bases). The sequencing sample was made of gamma-delta T cells from blood. Here the CDR3 reads CAIGELVLGRADKLIF. CDR3 in DNA: TGTGCTATTGGGGAACTTGTGCTAGGGAGGGCCGATAAACTTATCTTT.